Sequencing of this T cell receptor beta chain was carried out in a study of blood T cell repertoires in COVID-19. Study-level background: The United States, Italy and Spain provided the acute and convalescent COVID-19 samples. Sources were T cells, B-cell-depleted T cells, or PBMCs; the material itself was cDNA or gDNA.

Original processing notes: Counts of nucleated cells, estimated from reference gene primer amplification, were obtained. Clones were sequenced by immunoSEQ multiplex PCR, and TCRdb holds only the in-frame ones, with some missing. For V, J and clone size, that table is used; D and trimming come from the DNA. The sample includes some 54,000 clones, more than 85% of them seen just once. V was clipped by 3 bases and J by 3 bases, with 9 bases between them. CDR1 and CDR2 (germline): MNHNS, SASEGT. The CDR3 runs to 13 residues. This TCR derives from a man aged 55 to 70 with acute or convalescent COVID-19. This chain uses TRBV6-1 with TRBJ2-7; possibly TRBD2 for D (6 bases). The sample was peripheral blood. The CDR3 DNA sequence: TGTGCCAGCAGTGAGGGAGGACGCTACGAGCAGTACTTC. Protein: CASSEGGRYEQYF.